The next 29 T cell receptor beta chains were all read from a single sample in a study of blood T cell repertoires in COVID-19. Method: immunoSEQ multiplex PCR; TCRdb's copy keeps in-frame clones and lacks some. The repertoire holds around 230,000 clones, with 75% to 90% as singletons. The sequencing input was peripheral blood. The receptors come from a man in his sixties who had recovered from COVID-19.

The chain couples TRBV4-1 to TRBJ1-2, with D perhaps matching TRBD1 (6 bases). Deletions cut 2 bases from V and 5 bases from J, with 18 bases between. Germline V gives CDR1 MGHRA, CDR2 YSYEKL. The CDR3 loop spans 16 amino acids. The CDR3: CASSQPARGNWYGYTF. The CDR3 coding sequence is TGCGCCAGCAGCCAACCCGCAAGGGGGAATTGGTATGGCTACACCTTC.

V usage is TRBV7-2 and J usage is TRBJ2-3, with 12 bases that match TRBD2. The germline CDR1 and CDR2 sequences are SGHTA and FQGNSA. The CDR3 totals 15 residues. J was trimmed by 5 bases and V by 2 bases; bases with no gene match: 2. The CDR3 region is CASSLTSGGLDTQYF. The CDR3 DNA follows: TGTGCCAGCAGCTTAACTAGCGGGGGGTTAGATACGCAGTATTTT.

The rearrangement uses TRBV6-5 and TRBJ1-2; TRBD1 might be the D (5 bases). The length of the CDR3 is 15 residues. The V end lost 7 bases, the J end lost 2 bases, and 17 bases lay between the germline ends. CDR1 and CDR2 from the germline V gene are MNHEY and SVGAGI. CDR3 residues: CASIQGLALNYGYTF. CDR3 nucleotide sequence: TGTGCCAGCATCCAGGGTTTAGCTTTAAACTATGGCTACACCTTC.

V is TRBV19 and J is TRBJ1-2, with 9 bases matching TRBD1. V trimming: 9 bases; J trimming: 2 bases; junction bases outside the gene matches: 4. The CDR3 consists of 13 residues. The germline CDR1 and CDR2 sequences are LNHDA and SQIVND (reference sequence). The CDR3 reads CASRDRENYGYTF. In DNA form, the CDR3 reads TGTGCCAGCCGGGACAGGGAGAACTATGGCTACACCTTC.

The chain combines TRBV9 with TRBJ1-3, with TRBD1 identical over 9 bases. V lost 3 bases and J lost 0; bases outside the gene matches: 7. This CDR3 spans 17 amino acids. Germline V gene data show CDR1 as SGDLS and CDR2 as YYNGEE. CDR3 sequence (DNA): TGTGCCAGCAGCGGGGGGACAGGGCGTCGCTCTGGAAACACCATATATTTT. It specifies CASSGGTGRRSGNTIYF.

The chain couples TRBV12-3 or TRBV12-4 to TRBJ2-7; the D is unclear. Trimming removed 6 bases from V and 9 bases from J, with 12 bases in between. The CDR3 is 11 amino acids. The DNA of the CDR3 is TGTGCCAGCAGCAACGACATCGGGCAGTACTTC. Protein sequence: CASSNDIGQYF.

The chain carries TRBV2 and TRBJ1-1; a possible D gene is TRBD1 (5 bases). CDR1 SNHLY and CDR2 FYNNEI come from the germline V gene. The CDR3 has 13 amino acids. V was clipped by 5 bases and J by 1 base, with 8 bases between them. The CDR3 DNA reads TGTGCCAGCAGTATCACAGGGAACACTGAAGCTTTCTTT. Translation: CASSITGNTEAFF. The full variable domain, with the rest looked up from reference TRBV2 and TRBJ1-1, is EPEVTQTPSHQVTQMGQEVILRCVPISNHLYFYWYRQILGQKVEFLVSFYNNEISEKSEIFDDQFSVERPDGSNFTLKIRSTKLEDSAMYFCASSITGNTEAFFGQGTRLTVV.

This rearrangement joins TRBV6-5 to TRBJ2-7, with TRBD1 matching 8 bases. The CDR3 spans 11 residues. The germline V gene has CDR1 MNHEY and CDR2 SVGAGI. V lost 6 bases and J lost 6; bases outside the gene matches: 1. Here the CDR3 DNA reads TGTGCCAGCAGGGGGACAGGCGAGCAGTACGTC. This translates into CASRGTGEQYV.

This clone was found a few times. The chain's CDR3 is CASSIGGGGPPFDTF. The CDR3 nucleotides read TGTGCCAGTAGTATAGGAGGCGGCGGCCCCCCTTTCGACACCTTC. The rearrangement uses TRBV19 and TRBJ1-2; no reliable D call. There are 15 residues in the CDR3. Germline-derived CDR1 and CDR2 are LNHDA and SQIVND (reference sequence). V lost 1 base and J 12 bases, leaving 21 bases between the germline ends.

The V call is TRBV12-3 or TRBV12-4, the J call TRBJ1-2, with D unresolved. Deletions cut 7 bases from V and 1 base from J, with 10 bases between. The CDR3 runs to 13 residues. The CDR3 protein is CASKIQNNYGYTF. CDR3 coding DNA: TGTGCCAGCAAGATACAGAATAACTATGGCTACACCTTC.

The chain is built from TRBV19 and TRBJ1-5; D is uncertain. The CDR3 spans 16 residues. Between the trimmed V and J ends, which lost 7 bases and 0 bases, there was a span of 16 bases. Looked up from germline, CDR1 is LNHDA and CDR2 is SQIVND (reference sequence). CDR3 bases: TGTGCCAGTACCTCCGATCACAGTTATAGCAATCAGCCCCAGCATTTT. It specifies CASTSDHSYSNQPQHF. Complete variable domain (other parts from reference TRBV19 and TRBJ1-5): DGGITQSPKYLFRKEGQNVTLSCEQNLNHDAMYWYRQDPGQGLRLIYYSQIVNDFQKGDIAEGYSVSREKKESFPLTVTSAQKNPTAFYLCASTSDHSYSNQPQHFGDGTRLSIL.

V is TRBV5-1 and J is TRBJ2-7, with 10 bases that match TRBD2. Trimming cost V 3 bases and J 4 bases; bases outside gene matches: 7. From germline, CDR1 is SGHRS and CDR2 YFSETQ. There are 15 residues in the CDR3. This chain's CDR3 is CASSYSGGPKYEQYV. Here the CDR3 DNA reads TGCGCCAGCAGCTATAGCGGGGGGCCTAAATACGAGCAGTACGTC.

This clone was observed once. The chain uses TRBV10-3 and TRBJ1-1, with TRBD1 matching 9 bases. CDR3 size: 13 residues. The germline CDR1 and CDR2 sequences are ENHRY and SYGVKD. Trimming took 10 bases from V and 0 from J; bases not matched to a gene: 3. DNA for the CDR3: TGTGCCACCGGGGACAGGGTGAACACTGAAGCTTTCTTT. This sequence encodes CATGDRVNTEAFF.

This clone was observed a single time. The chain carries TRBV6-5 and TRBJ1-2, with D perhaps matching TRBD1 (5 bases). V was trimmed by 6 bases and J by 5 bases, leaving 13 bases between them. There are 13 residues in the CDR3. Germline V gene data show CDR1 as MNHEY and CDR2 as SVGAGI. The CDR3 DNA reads TGTGCCAGCAGCCGAGGACGGGGGTATGGCTACACCTTC. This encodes CASSRGRGYGYTF.

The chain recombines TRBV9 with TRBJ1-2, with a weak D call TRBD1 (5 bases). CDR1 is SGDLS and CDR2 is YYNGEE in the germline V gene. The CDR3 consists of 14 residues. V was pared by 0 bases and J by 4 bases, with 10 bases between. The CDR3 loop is CASSVGQGFYGYTF. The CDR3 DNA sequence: TGTGCCAGCAGCGTAGGGCAGGGATTCTATGGCTACACCTTC.

The CDR3 protein is CASSQSYAGTNTEAFF. As DNA, the CDR3 is TGCGCCAGCAGTCAATCGTACGCAGGAACGAACACTGAAGCTTTCTTT. The chain combines TRBV23-1 with TRBJ1-1, with no clear D. TRBV23-1 is reported as an ORF; its role is uncertain. The germline V and J ends were trimmed by 0 bases and 1 base, with 12 bases remaining between them. The CDR3 runs to 16 residues.

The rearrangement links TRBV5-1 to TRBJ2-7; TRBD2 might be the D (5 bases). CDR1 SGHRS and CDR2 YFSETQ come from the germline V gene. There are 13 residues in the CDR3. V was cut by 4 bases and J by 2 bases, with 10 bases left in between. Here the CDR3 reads CASSNGGPYEQYF. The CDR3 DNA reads TGCGCCAGCAGCAACGGAGGTCCCTACGAGCAGTACTTC. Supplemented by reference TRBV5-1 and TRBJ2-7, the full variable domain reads KAGVTQTPRYLIKTRGQQVTLSCSPISGHRSVSWYQQTPGQGLQFLFEYFSETQRNKGNFPGRFSGRQFSNSRSEMNVSTLELGDSALYLCASSNGGPYEQYFGPGTRLTVT.

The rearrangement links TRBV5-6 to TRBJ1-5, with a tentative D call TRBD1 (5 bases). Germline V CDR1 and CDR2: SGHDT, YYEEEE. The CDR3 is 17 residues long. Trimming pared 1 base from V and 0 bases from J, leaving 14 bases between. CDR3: CASSLSWTKYSNQPQHF. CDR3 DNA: TGTGCCAGCAGCTTGTCCTGGACAAAGTATAGCAATCAGCCCCAGCATTTT.

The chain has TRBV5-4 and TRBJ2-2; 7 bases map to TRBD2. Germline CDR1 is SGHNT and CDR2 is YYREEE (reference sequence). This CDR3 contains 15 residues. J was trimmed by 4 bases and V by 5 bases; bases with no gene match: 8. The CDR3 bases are TGTGCCAGCAGGAGAGGGAGGGGAACCACCGGGGAGCTGTTTTTT. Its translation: CASRRGRGTTGELFF.

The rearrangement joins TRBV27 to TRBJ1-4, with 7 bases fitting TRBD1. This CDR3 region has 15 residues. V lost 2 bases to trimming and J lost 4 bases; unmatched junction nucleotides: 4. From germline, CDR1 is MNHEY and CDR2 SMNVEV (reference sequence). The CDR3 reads CASSLGQVLNEKLFF. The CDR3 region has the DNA TGTGCCAGCAGTTTAGGACAGGTTCTTAATGAAAAACTGTTTTTT.

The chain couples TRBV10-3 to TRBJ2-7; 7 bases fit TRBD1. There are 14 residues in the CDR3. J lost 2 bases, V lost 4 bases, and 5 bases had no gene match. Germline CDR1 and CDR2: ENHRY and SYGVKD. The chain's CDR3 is CAISVGQKTYEQYF. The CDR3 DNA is TGTGCCATCAGTGTGGGACAGAAAACCTACGAGCAGTACTTC.

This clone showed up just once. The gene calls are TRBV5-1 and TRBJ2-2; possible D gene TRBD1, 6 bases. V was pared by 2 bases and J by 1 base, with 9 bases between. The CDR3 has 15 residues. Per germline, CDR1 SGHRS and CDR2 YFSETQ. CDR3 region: CASSFTGQNTGELFF. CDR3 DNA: TGCGCCAGCAGCTTTACGGGACAGAACACCGGGGAGCTGTTTTTT. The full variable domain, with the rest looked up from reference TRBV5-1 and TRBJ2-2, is KAGVTQTPRYLIKTRGQQVTLSCSPISGHRSVSWYQQTPGQGLQFLFEYFSETQRNKGNFPGRFSGRQFSNSRSEMNVSTLELGDSALYLCASSFTGQNTGELFFGEGSRLTVL.

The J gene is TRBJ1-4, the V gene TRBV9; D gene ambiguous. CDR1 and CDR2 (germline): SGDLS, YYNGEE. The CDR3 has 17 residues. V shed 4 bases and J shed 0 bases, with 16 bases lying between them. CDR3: CASSPRGSDATNEKLFF. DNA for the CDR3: TGTGCCAGCAGCCCCCGAGGTAGTGATGCAACTAATGAAAAACTGTTTTTT.

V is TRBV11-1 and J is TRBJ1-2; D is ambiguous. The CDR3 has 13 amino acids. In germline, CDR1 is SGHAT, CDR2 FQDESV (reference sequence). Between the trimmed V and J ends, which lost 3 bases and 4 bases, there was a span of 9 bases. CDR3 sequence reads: CASSFGGGYGYTF. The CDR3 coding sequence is TGTGCCAGCAGCTTCGGTGGCGGCTATGGCTACACCTTC.

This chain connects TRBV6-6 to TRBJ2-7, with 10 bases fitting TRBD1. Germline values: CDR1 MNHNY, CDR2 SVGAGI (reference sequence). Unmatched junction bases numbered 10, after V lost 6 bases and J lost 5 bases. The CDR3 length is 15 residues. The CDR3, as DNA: TGTGCCAGCAGCCCCCGGGACAGGGGTTCCCACGAGCAGTACTTC. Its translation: CASSPRDRGSHEQYF.

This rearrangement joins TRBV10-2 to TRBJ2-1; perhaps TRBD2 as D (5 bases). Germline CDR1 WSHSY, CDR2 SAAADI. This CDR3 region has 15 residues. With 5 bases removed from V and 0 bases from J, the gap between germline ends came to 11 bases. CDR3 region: CASSNRGDSYNEQFF. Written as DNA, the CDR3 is TGCGCCAGCAGTAACCGGGGAGACTCCTACAATGAGCAGTTCTTC.

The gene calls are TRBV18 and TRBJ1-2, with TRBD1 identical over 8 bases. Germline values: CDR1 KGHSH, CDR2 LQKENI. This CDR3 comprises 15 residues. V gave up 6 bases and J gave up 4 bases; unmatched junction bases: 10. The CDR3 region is CASSRDRGESYGYTF. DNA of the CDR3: TGTGCCAGCTCTCGCGACAGGGGAGAGAGCTATGGCTACACCTTC.

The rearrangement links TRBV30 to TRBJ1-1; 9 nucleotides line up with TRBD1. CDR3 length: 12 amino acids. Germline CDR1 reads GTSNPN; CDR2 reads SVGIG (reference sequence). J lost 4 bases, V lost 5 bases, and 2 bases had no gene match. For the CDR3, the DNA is TGTGCCTGGGACAGGGGGAGCACTGAAGCTTTCTTT. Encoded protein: CAWDRGSTEAFF.

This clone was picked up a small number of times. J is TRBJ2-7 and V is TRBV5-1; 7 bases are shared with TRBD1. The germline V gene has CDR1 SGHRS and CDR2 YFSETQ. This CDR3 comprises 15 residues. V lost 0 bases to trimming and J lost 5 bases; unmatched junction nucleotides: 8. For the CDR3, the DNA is TGCGCCAGCAGCTTGGGCGAGACAGGGTTAAACGAGCAGTACGTC. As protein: CASSLGETGLNEQYV.